The 15 T cell receptor beta chains presented below share a single source sample, sequenced in a study of blood T cell repertoires in COVID-19. Method: immunoSEQ multiplex PCR; TCRdb's copy keeps in-frame clones and lacks some. Here the sample spans about 410,000 clones, around 89% being singletons. Sequencing was carried out using peripheral blood. These receptors were taken from a woman between 40 and 50 years old with COVID-19, enrolled during active disease.

The chain employs TRBV5-8 and TRBJ1-2; 7 nucleotides align to TRBD1. Germline V gives CDR1 SGHTS, CDR2 YDEGEE. V shed 2 bases, J shed 12 bases, and the junction held 13 bases outside the gene matches. The CDR3 sequence is 14 residues long. The CDR3, as DNA: TGTGCCAGCAGCTTTAGTCGGGGGACAGTCGGTAACACCTTC. It yields the protein CASSFSRGTVGNTF.

This chain joins TRBV29-1 and TRBJ1-2; 9 bases are shared with TRBD1. The junction had 15 bases not matched to a gene; V was cut back by 6 bases and J by 4 bases. The CDR3 covers 16 residues. Germline lookup yields CDR1 SQVTM and CDR2 ANQGSEA. CDR3 DNA: TGCAGCGTCTACTCCGGGACAGGGATTGGCCTCTATGGCTACACCTTC. Translated: CSVYSGTGIGLYGYTF. Drawing the rest from reference TRBV29-1 and TRBJ1-2, the complete variable domain is SAVISQKPSRDICQRGTSLTIQCQVDSQVTMMFWYRQQPGQSLTLIATANQGSEATYESGFVIDKFPISRPNLTFSTLTVSNMSPEDSSIYLCSVYSGTGIGLYGYTFGSGTRLTVV.

The chain joins TRBV19 to TRBJ1-5; maybe TRBD1 (5 bases). V was cut by 1 base and J by 0 bases, with 7 bases left in between. The CDR3 consists of 15 residues. Germline assignment: CDR1 LNHDA and CDR2 SQIVND (reference sequence). In nucleotides, the CDR3 is TGTGCCAGTAGTATAGTAAGGGGTAGCAATCAGCCCCAGCATTTT. This gives the protein CASSIVRGSNQPQHF. Using reference TRBV19 and TRBJ1-5 for the parts outside the CDR3, the full variable domain is DGGITQSPKYLFRKEGQNVTLSCEQNLNHDAMYWYRQDPGQGLRLIYYSQIVNDFQKGDIAEGYSVSREKKESFPLTVTSAQKNPTAFYLCASSIVRGSNQPQHFGDGTRLSIL.

This clone came up once. The rearrangement uses TRBV7-9 and TRBJ1-2; D unclear. Germline V gene lookup returns CDR1 SEHNR and CDR2 FQNEAQ (reference sequence). The CDR3 is 12 residues long. V lost 1 base, J lost 11 bases, and 11 bases lay in between. The CDR3 sequence: CASSLGPIRYTF. The CDR3 bases are TGTGCCAGCAGCTTAGGTCCCATTCGGTACACCTTC.

The chain employs TRBV6-1 and TRBJ1-2; a possible D gene is TRBD1 (5 bases). The CDR3 runs 16 residues. Germline lookup yields CDR1 MNHNS and CDR2 SASEGT. V lost 3 bases, J lost 0 bases, and 14 bases lay in between. In DNA, the CDR3 is TGTGCCAGCAGTGAGGGACTTATCTCCTCTAACTATGGCTACACCTTC. It specifies CASSEGLISSNYGYTF.

The CDR3 region is CASRKSGLSSYNEQFF. CDR3 bases: TGTGCCAGCAGGAAAAGCGGGTTAAGCTCCTACAATGAGCAGTTCTTC. The rearrangement joins TRBV7-3 to TRBJ2-1; tentative D call: TRBD2 (6 bases). Germline assignment: CDR1 SGHTA and CDR2 FQGTGA. The CDR3 contains 16 residues. V lost 6 bases and J lost 0, with 15 bases in between. Looking up the rest from reference TRBV7-3 and TRBJ2-1 gives the full variable domain: GAGVSQTPSNKVTEKGKYVELRCDPISGHTALYWYRQSLGQGPEFLIYFQGTGAADDSGLPNDRFFAVRPEGSVSTLKIQRTERGDSAVYLCASRKSGLSSYNEQFFGPGTRLTVL.

This clone was recorded a few times. The V gene is TRBV2, the J gene TRBJ2-2; D gene uncertain. The CDR3 is 14 amino acids. V dropped 1 base and J dropped 5 bases, with 8 bases sitting between them. Germline CDR1 and CDR2: SNHLY and FYNNEI. The CDR3 DNA reads as TGTGCCAGCAGTGAAGGGAGATGGACCGGGGAGCTGTTTTTT. Protein product: CASSEGRWTGELFF.

The chain employs TRBV13 and TRBJ1-5; no definite D call. V was shortened by 2 bases and J by 6 bases, with 20 bases between the two germline ends. CDR1 is PRHDT, CDR2 FYEKMQ, per germline (reference sequence). The CDR3 is made up of 17 amino acids. The CDR3 bases are TGTGCCAGCAGCTTATCTTGGGGAGCCCGAGGGCGTCAGCCCCAGCATTTT. Translating it yields CASSLSWGARGRQPQHF.

Concerning this clone itself: The junction and the germline gene differ at one end; a read error may be behind it. This rearrangement joins TRBV2 to TRBJ1-5, with D possibly being TRBD1 (5 bases). Per the germline V gene, CDR1 is SNHLY and CDR2 is FYNNEI. This CDR3 has 17 amino acids. CDR3 sequence: CASSEPAGTYSNQPQHF. The CDR3 DNA follows: TGTGCCAGCAGTGAGCCGGCAGGGACTTATAGCAATCAACCCCAGCATTTT. The full variable domain, rest sourced from reference TRBV2 and TRBJ1-5, is EPEVTQTPSHQVTQMGQEVILRCVPISNHLYFYWYRQILGQKVEFLVSFYNNEISEKSEIFDDQFSVERPDGSNFTLKIRSTKLEDSAMYFCASSEPAGTYSNQPQHFGDGTRLSIL.

The chain couples TRBV28 to TRBJ1-2; no clear D. Germline lookup yields CDR1 MDHEN and CDR2 SYDVKM. The CDR3 runs to 11 residues. Deletions cut 5 bases from V and 4 bases from J, with 5 bases between. The CDR3 bases are TGTGCCAGCAGTCACAGCTATGGCTACACCTTC. Protein sequence: CASSHSYGYTF.

This chain connects TRBV7-2 to TRBJ1-2; 7 bases agree with TRBD1. Unmatched junction bases numbered 4, after V lost 5 bases and J lost 1 base. The CDR3 has 14 residues. The V gene's germline CDR1 is SGHTA and CDR2 FQGNSA. This CDR3 reads CASSRGTVNYGYTF. Here the CDR3 DNA reads TGTGCCAGCAGCCGGGGGACAGTTAACTATGGCTACACCTTC.

The gene calls are TRBV28 and TRBJ2-2; D remains ambiguous. V lost 7 bases to trimming and J lost 4 bases, with 7 bases between them. CDR3 length equals 12 residues. Germline values: CDR1 MDHEN, CDR2 SYDVKM. The CDR3 here is CASTRGTGELFF. The CDR3 DNA is TGTGCCAGCACCCGCGGCACCGGGGAGCTGTTTTTT.

The chain couples TRBV25-1 to TRBJ1-5; D possibly corresponds to TRBD1 (6 bases). The CDR3 spans 14 residues. Germline values: CDR1 MGHDK, CDR2 SYGVNS. The germline V and J ends were trimmed by 6 bases and 6 bases, with 15 bases remaining between them. The chain's CDR3 is CASSPSGVSQPQHF. Here the CDR3 DNA reads TGTGCCAGCAGCCCTTCAGGGGTGTCTCAGCCCCAGCATTTT. Supplemented by reference TRBV25-1 and TRBJ1-5, the full variable domain reads EADIYQTPRYLVIGTGKKITLECSQTMGHDKMYWYQQDPGMELHLIHYSYGVNSTEKGDLSSESTVSRIRTEHFPLTLESARPSHTSQYLCASSPSGVSQPQHFGDGTRLSIL.

This clone was observed once. The rearrangement uses TRBV6-5 and TRBJ1-2; D is uncertain. The V gene's germline CDR1 is MNHEY and CDR2 SVGAGI. The CDR3 extends over 13 amino acids. Trimming took 6 bases from V and 2 from J, leaving 10 bases between them. This CDR3 is CASSRGGNYGYTF. The CDR3 nucleotides are TGTGCCAGCAGCCGGGGAGGGAACTATGGCTACACCTTC.

This clone was detected a few times. J is TRBJ1-2 and V is TRBV27; no clear D. This CDR3 contains 13 residues. CDR1 MNHEY and CDR2 SMNVEV come from the germline V gene (reference sequence). Trimming removed 6 bases at V and 8 bases at J, with 16 bases between. CDR3: CASSPGEAEGYTF. The CDR3 region has the DNA TGTGCCAGCAGCCCCGGGGAGGCGGAGGGCTACACCTTC.